Listed below are T cell receptor beta chains from one sample, sequenced in a study of T cell responses to AZD1222 COVID-19 vaccine. This table comes from immunoSEQ multiplex PCR, and its TCRdb copy is limited to in-frame clones, with some not included. The sample yields around 200,000 clones, 85% to 90% seen once. The sequencing here drew on peripheral blood, taken on day 0 of AZD1222 vaccination. The receptors were gathered from an adult in good health. The CDR3 runs from the conserved cysteine through the conserved F or W. Fields, in order: V gene, D gene, J gene, clone size, CDR3 DNA, CDR3 protein. The D gene is left open where the match is weak. Some rows mark clone size as missing; the rest say once, few, many or name a class of expanded clone.

v_call: TRBV5-1
d_call: -
j_call: TRBJ2-2
clone_size: -
cdr3_nt: TGCGCCAGCAGCATCGGTGGCGAGAACACCGGGGAGCTGTTTTTT
cdr3_aa: CASSIGGENTGELFF

v_call: TRBV5-4
d_call: -
j_call: TRBJ2-5
clone_size: -
cdr3_nt: TGTGCCAGCAGCCCGGGGGCCGAGACCCAGTACTTC
cdr3_aa: CASSPGAETQYF

v_call: TRBV19
d_call: TRBD1
j_call: TRBJ1-1
clone_size: few
cdr3_nt: TGTGCCAGTAGTATCACAGGGGGTCAGGCTTTCTTT
cdr3_aa: CASSITGGQAFF

v_call: TRBV28
d_call: -
j_call: TRBJ2-7
clone_size: -
cdr3_nt: TGTGCCAGCAGTTTCAGGAACGAGCAGTACTTC
cdr3_aa: CASSFRNEQYF

v_call: TRBV5-4
d_call: -
j_call: TRBJ2-7
clone_size: -
cdr3_nt: TGTGCCAGCAGCCCGAGAGCAGATTATACCTACGAGCAGTACTTC
cdr3_aa: CASSPRADYTYEQYF

v_call: TRBV27
d_call: TRBD2
j_call: TRBJ2-7
clone_size: -
cdr3_nt: TGTGCCAGCAGTCCCCAGGGAGCTCAACTAGCGGGAGACGAGCAGTACTTC
cdr3_aa: CASSPQGAQLAGDEQYF

v_call: TRBV7-9
d_call: TRBD2
j_call: TRBJ2-5
clone_size: -
cdr3_nt: TGTGCCAGCACCCAAAGACTAGCTATCCAAGAGACCCAGTACTTC
cdr3_aa: CASTQRLAIQETQYF

v_call: TRBV5-4
d_call: TRBD2
j_call: TRBJ2-1
clone_size: -
cdr3_nt: TGTGCCAGCAGCTTCTCCCCCGGGACTAGCGGGAGAGGAACCTACAATGAGCAGTTCTTC
cdr3_aa: CASSFSPGTSGRGTYNEQFF

v_call: TRBV30
d_call: -
j_call: TRBJ2-7
clone_size: -
cdr3_nt: TGTGCCTGGAACAAGCCCCCGAGCTCCTACGAGCAGTACTTC
cdr3_aa: CAWNKPPSSYEQYF

v_call: TRBV5-1
d_call: -
j_call: TRBJ1-3
clone_size: -
cdr3_nt: TGCGCCAGCAGCTTGCGGCAGGTCGACTCTGGAAACACCATATATTTT
cdr3_aa: CASSLRQVDSGNTIYF

v_call: TRBV28
d_call: TRBD1
j_call: TRBJ1-2
clone_size: -
cdr3_nt: TGTGCCAGCAGTTGGACAGGGGGCGTCTGGGGCTACACCTTC
cdr3_aa: CASSWTGGVWGYTF

v_call: TRBV5-1
d_call: -
j_call: TRBJ2-1
clone_size: few
cdr3_nt: TGCGCCAGCAGCTTGGAAGTGTCCGTGAATGAGCAGTTCTTC
cdr3_aa: CASSLEVSVNEQFF

v_call: TRBV9
d_call: -
j_call: TRBJ2-7
clone_size: -
cdr3_nt: TGTGCCAGCAGCAAAGGGGGAAAGTACGAGCAGTACTTC
cdr3_aa: CASSKGGKYEQYF

v_call: TRBV5-1
d_call: TRBD1
j_call: TRBJ2-2
clone_size: -
cdr3_nt: TGCGCCAGCAGCTTACGACAGGGGGCAACGGGCGGGGAGCTGTTTTTT
cdr3_aa: CASSLRQGATGGELFF

v_call: TRBV18
d_call: -
j_call: TRBJ1-2
clone_size: -
cdr3_nt: TGTGCCAGCTCGGGACGCGGACTTGCTGGCTACACCTTC
cdr3_aa: CASSGRGLAGYTF

v_call: TRBV6-5
d_call: -
j_call: TRBJ2-6
clone_size: -
cdr3_nt: TGTGCCAGCAGCGTCTCTGGGGCCAACGTCCTGACTTTC
cdr3_aa: CASSVSGANVLTF

v_call: TRBV5-1
d_call: -
j_call: TRBJ1-2
clone_size: -
cdr3_nt: TGCGCCAGCAGCTTGCAGTCTGGGGACTATGGCTACACCTTC
cdr3_aa: CASSLQSGDYGYTF

v_call: TRBV28
d_call: TRBD2
j_call: TRBJ2-1
clone_size: -
cdr3_nt: TGTGCCAGCAGTTCGGGACTAGCGGGGATCAGCTCCTACAATGAGCAGTTCTTC
cdr3_aa: CASSSGLAGISSYNEQFF

v_call: TRBV2
d_call: TRBD2
j_call: TRBJ2-2
clone_size: -
cdr3_nt: TGTGCCAGCCCAAGACTAGCGGGGGGCCGGTGGACCGGGGAGCTGTTTTTT
cdr3_aa: CASPRLAGGRWTGELFF

v_call: TRBV7-3
d_call: -
j_call: TRBJ1-2
clone_size: -
cdr3_nt: TGTGCCAGCAGCTTAATGGCAGGAGCTAACTATGGCTACACCTTC
cdr3_aa: CASSLMAGANYGYTF

v_call: TRBV6-5
d_call: -
j_call: TRBJ1-2
clone_size: -
cdr3_nt: TGTGCCAGCAGACTCACTATGACGGCATATGGCTACACCTTC
cdr3_aa: CASRLTMTAYGYTF

v_call: TRBV7-3
d_call: -
j_call: TRBJ2-3
clone_size: -
cdr3_nt: TGTGCCAGCAGCGAATTTTCCGGCACAGATACGCAGTATTTT
cdr3_aa: CASSEFSGTDTQYF

v_call: TRBV11-2
d_call: TRBD1
j_call: TRBJ2-7
clone_size: -
cdr3_nt: TGTGCCAGCAGCTTAAGACAGGGACCTTTCGAGCAGTACTTC
cdr3_aa: CASSLRQGPFEQYF

v_call: TRBV7-9
d_call: TRBD1
j_call: TRBJ2-5
clone_size: -
cdr3_nt: TGTGCCAGCACCTCGTGGACAGGGGGCGAAGAGACCCAGTACTTC
cdr3_aa: CASTSWTGGEETQYF

v_call: TRBV2
d_call: -
j_call: TRBJ2-7
clone_size: -
cdr3_nt: TGTGCCAGCAACCCCCTGACACGGAGCTCCTACGAGCAGTACTTC
cdr3_aa: CASNPLTRSSYEQYF

v_call: TRBV30
d_call: -
j_call: TRBJ2-1
clone_size: -
cdr3_nt: TGTGCCTGGAGTGTAAGCTACAATGAGCAGTTCTTC
cdr3_aa: CAWSVSYNEQFF

v_call: TRBV14
d_call: TRBD1
j_call: TRBJ2-3
clone_size: -
cdr3_nt: TGTGCCAGCAGCCTGGGACAGTTCACAGATACGCAGTATTTT
cdr3_aa: CASSLGQFTDTQYF

v_call: TRBV7-8
d_call: TRBD1
j_call: TRBJ2-7
clone_size: -
cdr3_nt: TGTGCCAGCAGGAAGCCGGGACAGGGGACCTACGAGCAGTACTTC
cdr3_aa: CASRKPGQGTYEQYF

v_call: TRBV5-1
d_call: TRBD1
j_call: TRBJ2-7
clone_size: -
cdr3_nt: TGCGCCAGCAGCTCGGACAGGGGATCCTACGAGCAGTACTTC
cdr3_aa: CASSSDRGSYEQYF

v_call: TRBV9
d_call: -
j_call: TRBJ2-7
clone_size: -
cdr3_nt: TGTGCCAGCAGCGTAGAACTAGACTACGAGCAGTACTTC
cdr3_aa: CASSVELDYEQYF

v_call: TRBV29-1
d_call: -
j_call: TRBJ2-5
clone_size: few
cdr3_nt: TGCAGCGCCGGCCGGATGGGAGAGACCCAGTACTTC
cdr3_aa: CSAGRMGETQYF

v_call: TRBV5-5
d_call: -
j_call: TRBJ2-7
clone_size: once
cdr3_nt: TGTGCCAGCAGCTTGGCCGGCCGCGGTACCTACGAGCAGTACTTC
cdr3_aa: CASSLAGRGTYEQYF

v_call: TRBV19
d_call: TRBD2
j_call: TRBJ2-7
clone_size: few
cdr3_nt: TGTGCCAGTAGTATCACCGGGACTAAGGAGCAGTACTTC
cdr3_aa: CASSITGTKEQYF

v_call: TRBV19
d_call: TRBD1
j_call: TRBJ2-7
clone_size: -
cdr3_nt: TGTGCCAGTGAAATTGGGACAGGGGGCCACGAGCAGTACTTC
cdr3_aa: CASEIGTGGHEQYF

v_call: TRBV18
d_call: TRBD1
j_call: TRBJ2-2
clone_size: -
cdr3_nt: TGTGCCAGCTCACCGGGACAGGGCTTCACCGGGGAGCTGTTTTTT
cdr3_aa: CASSPGQGFTGELFF

v_call: TRBV2
d_call: -
j_call: TRBJ1-5
clone_size: -
cdr3_nt: TGTGCCAGCAGTGCCAGGCATTACGGGACCGAAAATCAGCCCCAGCATTTT
cdr3_aa: CASSARHYGTENQPQHF

v_call: TRBV27
d_call: TRBD1
j_call: TRBJ1-4
clone_size: -
cdr3_nt: TGTGCCAGCAGTTTCCGGGACAGAAATGAAAAACTGTTTTTT
cdr3_aa: CASSFRDRNEKLFF

v_call: TRBV7-8
d_call: TRBD1
j_call: TRBJ2-7
clone_size: once
cdr3_nt: TGTGCCAGCAGCCACCGGGACAGCCTTACCTACGAGCAGTACTTC
cdr3_aa: CASSHRDSLTYEQYF

v_call: TRBV30
d_call: -
j_call: TRBJ1-5
clone_size: -
cdr3_nt: TGTGCCTGGGGCCACAGGGAAGGTCGGCCCCAGCATTTT
cdr3_aa: CAWGHREGRPQHF

v_call: TRBV5-1
d_call: -
j_call: TRBJ2-5
clone_size: -
cdr3_nt: TGCGCCAGCAGCTTGGAGTGGGGGCGCGCGGAGACCCAGTACTTC
cdr3_aa: CASSLEWGRAETQYF

v_call: TRBV10-1
d_call: -
j_call: TRBJ1-3
clone_size: -
cdr3_nt: TGCGCCAGCAGTTCGGACCCGGGAAACACCATATATTTT
cdr3_aa: CASSSDPGNTIYF

v_call: TRBV27
d_call: -
j_call: TRBJ1-3
clone_size: -
cdr3_nt: TGTGCCAGCAGTTTCCGGGGTGGAAACACCATATATTTT
cdr3_aa: CASSFRGGNTIYF

v_call: TRBV14
d_call: TRBD1
j_call: TRBJ1-1
clone_size: -
cdr3_nt: TGTGCCAGCAGCACGCAGGGGGCGAGCACTGAAGCTTTCTTT
cdr3_aa: CASSTQGASTEAFF

v_call: TRBV30
d_call: -
j_call: TRBJ2-7
clone_size: once
cdr3_nt: TGTGCCTGGAGTGCGGTAGCCTCCTACGAGCAGTACTTC
cdr3_aa: CAWSAVASYEQYF

v_call: TRBV2
d_call: -
j_call: TRBJ1-1
clone_size: -
cdr3_nt: TGTGCCAGCAGTGTTATGGCCACTGAAGCTTTCTTT
cdr3_aa: CASSVMATEAFF

v_call: TRBV12-5
d_call: -
j_call: TRBJ1-5
clone_size: -
cdr3_nt: TGTGCTAGTGGTTCTCGGACGGGAGACAATCAGCCCCAGCATTTT
cdr3_aa: CASGSRTGDNQPQHF

v_call: TRBV2
d_call: TRBD1
j_call: TRBJ1-2
clone_size: few
cdr3_nt: TGTGCCAGCGGGGGACAGGGCGAAAGAGGCTACACCTTC
cdr3_aa: CASGGQGERGYTF

v_call: TRBV25-1
d_call: TRBD2
j_call: TRBJ2-7
clone_size: -
cdr3_nt: TGTGCCAGCAGTGAATCCGCCATAGCGGGAGAGGGATACGAGCAGTACTTC
cdr3_aa: CASSESAIAGEGYEQYF